The 22 T cell receptor beta chains given below trace back to one sample, sequenced in a study of PD-1 blockade in classical Hodgkin lymphoma. Brentuximab vedotin exposure varied among the patients, all of whom had relapsed after autologous stem cell transplantation. Sequencing was performed with immunoSEQ multiplex PCR; in TCRdb, only in-frame clones are kept and a portion is missing. The data contain 35,000 or so clones, around 63% of them singletons. Sequencing used peripheral blood mononuclear cells (PBMCs), obtained before the second cycle of nivolumab. The receptors were sampled from a human donor with classical Hodgkin lymphoma.

This clone was seen once. The chain uses TRBV27 and TRBJ1-1; D unresolved. The CDR3 is 15 residues long. Trimming took 3 bases from V and 5 from J, leaving 16 bases between them. Per the germline V gene, CDR1 is MNHEY and CDR2 is SMNVEV (reference sequence). In DNA form, the CDR3 reads TGTGCCAGCAGTTTTCAACTGGGTCGAAGGACTGAAGCTTTCTTT. Translated, it gives CASSFQLGRRTEAFF.

The rearrangement links TRBV7-8 to TRBJ2-3, with 12 bases matching TRBD2. Germline V gene sequence: CDR1 SGHVS, CDR2 FQNEAQ. V lost 4 bases and J lost 6; bases outside the gene matches: 2. This CDR3 region has 14 residues. The DNA of the CDR3 is TGTGCCAGCAGCTCAGGGACTAGCGGGGATACGCAGTATTTT. Translated, it gives CASSSGTSGDTQYF. The full variable domain, completed using reference TRBV7-8 and TRBJ2-3, is GAGVSQSPRYKVAKRGQDVALRCDPISGHVSLFWYQQALGQGPEFLTYFQNEAQLDKSGLPSDRFFAERPEGSVSTLKIQRTQQEDSAVYLCASSSGTSGDTQYFGPGTRLTVL.

The J gene is TRBJ2-1, the V gene TRBV18; perhaps D is TRBD1 or TRBD2 (6 bases each). CDR1 is KGHSH and CDR2 is LQKENI in the germline V gene. V lost 1 base and J 7 bases, leaving 14 bases between the germline ends. The length of the CDR3 is 15 residues. The CDR3 spells CASSPQGGPLNEQFF. The CDR3 DNA is TGTGCCAGCTCACCACAGGGGGGCCCTTTGAATGAGCAGTTCTTC.

The J gene is TRBJ2-1, the V gene TRBV6-6, with D hard to call. Trimming left V 3 bases short and J 4 bases short, with 10 bases between. The CDR3 extends over 14 amino acids. Per the germline V gene, CDR1 is MNHNY and CDR2 is SVGAGI (reference sequence). CDR3 bases: TGTGCCAGCAGTTATTTCAACAATTACAATGAGCAGTTCTTC. This sequence encodes CASSYFNNYNEQFF.

V is TRBV19 and J is TRBJ1-2, with TRBD1 as a possible D gene (5 bases). CDR1 LNHDA and CDR2 SQIVND come from the germline V gene (reference sequence). V gave up 2 bases and J gave up 7 bases, with 11 bases separating them. The CDR3 runs 13 residues. The CDR3, as DNA: TGTGCCAGTAGTATAACCGGGACGCCTGGCTACACCTTC. Amino acids: CASSITGTPGYTF.

The V call is TRBV28, the J call TRBJ2-7; 9 bases are a match to TRBD1. The V and J ends lost 5 bases and 2 bases, in that order; junction bases with no gene match: 7. This CDR3 has 15 residues. Per the germline V gene, CDR1 is MDHEN and CDR2 is SYDVKM. The CDR3 DNA sequence: TGTGCCAGCAGTCCGGGGACAGGGTTCCCCTACGAGCAGTACTTC. Translation gives CASSPGTGFPYEQYF.

The CDR3 reads CASSRLPGTYEQYF. In nucleotides, the CDR3 is TGTGCCAGCAGTCGACTCCCGGGGACCTACGAGCAGTACTTC. The V call is TRBV27, the J call TRBJ2-7, with TRBD2 as a possible D gene (5 bases). Germline V gene data show CDR1 as MNHEY and CDR2 as SMNVEV (reference sequence). V lost 5 bases, J lost 2 bases, and 13 bases lay in between. The CDR3 has 14 amino acids.

The V and J genes are TRBV7-2 and TRBJ2-1, with D possibly being TRBD2 (5 bases). This CDR3 is 15 amino acids long. Germline CDR1 reads SGHTA; CDR2 reads FQGNSA. Trimming removed 1 base at V and 3 bases at J, with 10 bases between. The CDR3 loop is CASSLDSGDYNEQFF. In DNA, the CDR3 is TGTGCCAGCAGCTTAGACAGCGGAGACTACAATGAGCAGTTCTTC.

The chain links TRBV6-6 to TRBJ2-7; D not certain. The CDR3 extends over 12 amino acids. Germline V lookup: CDR1 MNHNY, CDR2 SVGAGI (reference sequence). Trimming pared 4 bases from V and 5 bases from J, leaving 9 bases between. In DNA form, the CDR3 reads TGTGCCAGCAGTTCATTTCAGGACGAGCAGTACTTC. Its protein product is CASSSFQDEQYF.

This rearrangement joins TRBV18 to TRBJ1-1; 7 bases match TRBD1. J was trimmed by 3 bases and V by 3 bases; bases with no gene match: 4. CDR3 length equals 14 residues. Per germline, CDR1 KGHSH and CDR2 LQKENI. CDR3 nucleotides: TGTGCCAGCTCACCTCAGGGGGGCCACACTGAAGCTTTCTTT. Amino acids: CASSPQGGHTEAFF. Full variable domain (remainder filled in from reference TRBV18 and TRBJ1-1): NAGVMQNPRHLVRRRGQEARLRCSPMKGHSHVYWYRQLPEEGLKFMVYLQKENIIDESGMPKERFSAEFPKEGPSILRIQQVVRGDSAAYFCASSPQGGHTEAFFGQGTRLTVV.

This clone appeared a few times. V is TRBV18 and J is TRBJ2-3; D not certain. The germline V gene encodes CDR1 KGHSH and CDR2 LQKENI. The CDR3 sequence is 14 residues long. Between the trimmed V and J ends, which lost 5 bases and 0 bases, there was a span of 9 bases. Written as DNA, the CDR3 is TGTGCCAGCTCAGCATCGACCAGCACAGATACGCAGTATTTT. This sequence encodes CASSASTSTDTQYF.

The chain carries TRBV9 and TRBJ2-5, with 7 bases fitting TRBD2. V shed 3 bases and J 2 bases; nucleotides not matched to a gene: 10. This CDR3 has 16 amino acids. Germline CDR1 is SGDLS and CDR2 is YYNGEE. CDR3 DNA: TGTGCCAGCAGCGGCGGAGGAGCGGGGATACAAGAGACCCAGTACTTC. The encoded protein is CASSGGGAGIQETQYF.

This clone was observed once. The chain joins TRBV5-4 to TRBJ1-2, with 7 positions matching TRBD1. The CDR3 length is 14 residues. Germline V lookup: CDR1 SGHNT, CDR2 YYREEE (reference sequence). Losses at the gene ends were 3 bases for V and 2 bases for J; bases not matched to a gene: 4. The CDR3 nucleotides read TGTGCCAGCAGCTGGGGACAGCAAAACTATGGCTACACCTTC. It translates to CASSWGQQNYGYTF. Based on the CDR3 plus reference TRBV5-4 and TRBJ1-2, the full variable domain is ETGVTQSPTHLIKTRGQQVTLRCSSQSGHNTVSWYQQALGQGPQFIFQYYREEENGRGNFPPRFSGLQFPNYSSELNVNALELDDSALYLCASSWGQQNYGYTFGSGTRLTVV.

The V call is TRBV10-3, the J call TRBJ1-6, with D unclear. The V end was cut by 3 bases, the J end by 9 bases, with 15 bases between. This CDR3 is 15 amino acids long. Germline-derived CDR1 and CDR2 are ENHRY and SYGVKD. The CDR3: CAISEGRRVGSPLHF. The DNA for the CDR3 is TGTGCCATCAGTGAAGGGCGGAGGGTAGGTTCACCCCTCCACTTT.

The sample holds a few counts of this clone. This chain links TRBV18 with TRBJ1-1; perhaps TRBD1 as D (5 bases). Trimming took off 0 bases at V and 2 bases at J, with 13 bases between the two ends. The CDR3 covers 16 residues. Germline CDR1 reads KGHSH; CDR2 reads LQKENI. This CDR3 is CASSPPRPGVNTEAFF. The CDR3 nucleotides read TGTGCCAGCTCACCACCTCGCCCGGGGGTTAACACTGAAGCTTTCTTT.

Points on this clone: A junction boundary mismatches the germline segment, possibly from a read error. The chain recombines TRBV18 with TRBJ1-1; D is unresolved. Germline CDR1 and CDR2: KGHSH and LQKENI. This CDR3 region has 16 residues. DNA of the CDR3: TGTGCCAGCTCACCACCGATGGGGATGGTGAACACTGAGGCTTTCTTT. As protein: CASSPPMGMVNTEAFF.

A few counts support this clone. V usage is TRBV19 and J usage is TRBJ1-3; tentatively, D is TRBD1 (5 bases). The ends were cut back, 3 bases at V and 2 bases at J, with 14 bases in the middle. Germline CDR1 reads LNHDA; CDR2 reads SQIVND (reference sequence). The CDR3 covers 16 residues. This chain's CDR3 is CASSIGAGRAGNTIYF. The CDR3 nucleotides read TGTGCCAGTAGTATCGGTGCAGGGCGTGCTGGAAACACCATATATTTT.

The rearrangement joins TRBV19 to TRBJ2-7; a weak D match, TRBD2 (10 bases). This CDR3 spans 16 amino acids. V lost 3 bases to trimming and J lost 6 bases, with 21 bases between them. CDR1 and CDR2 from the germline V gene are LNHDA and SQIVND (reference sequence). The CDR3 reads CASSMTGGLATSEQYF. The CDR3 nucleotides read TGTGCCAGTAGTATGACAGGGGGACTAGCGACCAGCGAGCAGTACTTC.

This clone has just a few counts. V and J are TRBV28 and TRBJ2-7; D unclear. The CDR3 sequence is 13 residues long. V was shortened by 3 bases and J by 2 bases, with 8 bases between the two germline ends. CDR1 is MDHEN, CDR2 SYDVKM, per germline. In DNA form, the CDR3 reads TGTGCCAGCAGTTTGGGCGTGCCCTACGAGCAGTACTTC. This translates into CASSLGVPYEQYF.

Concerning this clone: The sample carries other DNA sequences with the same CDR3. The chain has TRBV13 and TRBJ2-3; unclear D gene. The CDR3 has 13 residues. Germline V gene sequence: CDR1 PRHDT, CDR2 FYEKMQ (reference sequence). V lost 0 bases and J lost 1, with 2 bases in between. In DNA, the CDR3 is TGTGCCAGCAGCTTAGGCGGCACAGATACGCAGTATTTT. Translated: CASSLGGTDTQYF.

The chain carries TRBV21-1 and TRBJ1-3. TRBV21-1 is termed a pseudogene. CDR3 length: 10 residues. For the CDR3, the DNA is TGTGCCAGCAGCATTGGACGGACGGATTTT. It yields the protein CASSIGRTDF.

This sequence joins TRBV19 and TRBJ1-5; D possibly corresponds to TRBD1 (6 bases). The CDR3 is made up of 16 amino acids. The germline gives CDR1 LNHDA, CDR2 SQIVND (reference sequence). Trimming removed 6 bases from V and 6 bases from J, with 21 bases in between. The CDR3 is CASRRDKQGFGQPQHF. The CDR3 nucleotides are TGTGCCAGTAGGCGCGATAAACAGGGTTTCGGTCAGCCCCAGCATTTT.